This T cell receptor beta chain was identified in a study of cytomegalovirus exposure and HLA in healthy donors. Study findings and constraints: Both high specificity and high sensitivity reportedly marked the classifier's diagnosis of cytomegalovirus status.

Trimming took 8 bases from V and 4 from J, leaving 12 bases between them. Germline lookup yields CDR1 SGHTA and CDR2 FQGNSA. The CDR3 is 13 amino acids. This clone appeared a few times. Its matching antigen is unknown. Amplification used 60 Vbeta primers and 13 Jbeta primers. Authors' data handling: Later, tens of millions of unique TCR beta chains were counted in an analysis, and roughly 11 million of them were shared. Some clones are missing from TCRdb's copy, which holds only in-frame ones; the method was immunoSEQ multiplex PCR. The V and J calls and clone size come from that table; D and trimming were worked out from the DNA. The sample lists 65,000 to 85,000 clones, roughly two thirds occurring once.

The chain uses TRBV7-2 and TRBJ2-1; the D gene is possibly TRBD1 (6 bases). This clonotype originated in a male donor in good health and CMV-seropositive. Material: PBMCs. CDR3 bases: TGTGCCAGCTCGTACGACAGGTACAATGAGCAGTTCTTC. It translates to CASSYDRYNEQFF.